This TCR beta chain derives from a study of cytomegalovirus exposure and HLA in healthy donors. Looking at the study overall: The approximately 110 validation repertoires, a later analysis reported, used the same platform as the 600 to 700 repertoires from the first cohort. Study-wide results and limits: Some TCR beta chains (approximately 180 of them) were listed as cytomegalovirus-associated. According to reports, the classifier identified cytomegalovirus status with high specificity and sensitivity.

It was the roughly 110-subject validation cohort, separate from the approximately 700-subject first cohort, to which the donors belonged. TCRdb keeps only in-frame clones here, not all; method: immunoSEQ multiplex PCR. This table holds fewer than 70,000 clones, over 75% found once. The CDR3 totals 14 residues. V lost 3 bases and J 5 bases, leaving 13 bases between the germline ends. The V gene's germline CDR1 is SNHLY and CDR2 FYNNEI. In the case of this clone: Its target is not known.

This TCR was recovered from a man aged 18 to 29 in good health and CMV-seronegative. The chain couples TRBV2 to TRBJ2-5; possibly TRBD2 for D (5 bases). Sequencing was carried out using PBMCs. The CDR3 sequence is CASSDAAGRETQYF. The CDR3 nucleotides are TGTGCCAGCAGTGATGCGGCGGGCCGGGAGACCCAGTACTTC.